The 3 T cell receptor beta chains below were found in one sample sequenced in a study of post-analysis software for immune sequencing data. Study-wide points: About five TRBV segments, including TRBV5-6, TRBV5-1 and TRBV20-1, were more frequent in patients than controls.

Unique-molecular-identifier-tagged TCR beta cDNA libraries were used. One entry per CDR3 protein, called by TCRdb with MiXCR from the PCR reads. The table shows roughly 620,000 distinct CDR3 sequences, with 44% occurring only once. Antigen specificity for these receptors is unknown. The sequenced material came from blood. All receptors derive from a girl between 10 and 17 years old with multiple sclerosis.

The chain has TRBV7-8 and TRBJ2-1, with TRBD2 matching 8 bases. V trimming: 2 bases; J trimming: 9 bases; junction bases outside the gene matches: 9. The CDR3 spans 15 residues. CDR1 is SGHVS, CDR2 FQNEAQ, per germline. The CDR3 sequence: CASSLRNSGMVEQFF. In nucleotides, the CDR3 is TGTGCCAGCAGCTTAAGGAATAGCGGGATGGTTGAGCAGTTCTTC. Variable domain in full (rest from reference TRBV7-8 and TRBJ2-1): GAGVSQSPRYKVAKRGQDVALRCDPISGHVSLFWYQQALGQGPEFLTYFQNEAQLDKSGLPSDRFFAERPEGSVSTLKIQRTQQEDSAVYLCASSLRNSGMVEQFFGPGTRLTVL.

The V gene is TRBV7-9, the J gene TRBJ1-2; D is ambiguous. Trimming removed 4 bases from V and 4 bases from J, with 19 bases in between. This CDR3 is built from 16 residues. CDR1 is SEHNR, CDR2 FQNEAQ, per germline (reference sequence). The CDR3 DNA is TGTGCCAGCAGCTCTCCCCCCATCTTGCGGGGCTATGGCTACACCTTC. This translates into CASSSPPILRGYGYTF.

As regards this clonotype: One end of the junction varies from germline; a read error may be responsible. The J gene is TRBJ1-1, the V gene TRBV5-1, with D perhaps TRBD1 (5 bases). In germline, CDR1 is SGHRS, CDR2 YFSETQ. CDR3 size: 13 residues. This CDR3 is CASSGQGNTEAFF. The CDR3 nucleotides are TGTGCCAGCAGTGGGCAGGGGAACACTGAAGCTTTCTTT.